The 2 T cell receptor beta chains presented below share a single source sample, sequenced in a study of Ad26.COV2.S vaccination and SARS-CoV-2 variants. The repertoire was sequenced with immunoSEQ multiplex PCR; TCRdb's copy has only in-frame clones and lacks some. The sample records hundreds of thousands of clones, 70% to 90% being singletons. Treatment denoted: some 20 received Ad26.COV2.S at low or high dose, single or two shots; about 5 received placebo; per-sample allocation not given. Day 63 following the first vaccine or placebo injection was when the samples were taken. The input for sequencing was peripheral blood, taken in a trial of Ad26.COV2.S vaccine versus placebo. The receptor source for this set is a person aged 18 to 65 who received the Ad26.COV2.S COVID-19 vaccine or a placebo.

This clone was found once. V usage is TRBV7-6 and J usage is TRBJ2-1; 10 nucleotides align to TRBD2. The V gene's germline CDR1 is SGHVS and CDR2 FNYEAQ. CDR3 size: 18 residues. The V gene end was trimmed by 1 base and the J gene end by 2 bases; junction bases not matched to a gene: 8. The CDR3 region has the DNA TGTGCCAGCAGCTTAGAGGCGGCAGCGGGAGGGACCTACAATGAGCAGTTCTTC. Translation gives CASSLEAAAGGTYNEQFF.

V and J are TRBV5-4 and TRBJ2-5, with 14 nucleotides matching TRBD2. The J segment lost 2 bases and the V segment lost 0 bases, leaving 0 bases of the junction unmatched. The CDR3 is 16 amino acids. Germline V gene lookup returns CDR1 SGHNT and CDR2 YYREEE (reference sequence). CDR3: CASSLGLAGGQETQYF. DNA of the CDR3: TGTGCCAGCAGCTTGGGACTAGCGGGGGGGCAAGAGACCCAGTACTTC.